Included here is one T cell receptor (beta chain) sequence, with context. This record comes from a study of cytomegalovirus exposure and HLA in healthy donors. The primer mix had 60 Vbeta and 13 Jbeta primers. Produced via immunoSEQ multiplex PCR; TCRdb's table is partial and in-frame only. This sample yields over 120,000 clones, of which around 80% are seen a single time; around 2.9% belongs to the top ten. The germline gives CDR1 LNHDA, CDR2 SQIVND (reference sequence). The trim removed 6 bases at V and 2 bases at J, leaving 9 bases unmatched. The CDR3 totals 16 residues. This TCR came from a female donor in good health and CMV-seronegative. The chain carries TRBV19 and TRBJ1-5; 8 bases line up with TRBD1. The sequenced material came from PBMCs. CDR3 residues: CASSPDRGRGNQPQHF. As DNA, the CDR3 is TGTGCCAGTAGCCCTGACAGGGGACGAGGCAATCAGCCCCAGCATTTT.